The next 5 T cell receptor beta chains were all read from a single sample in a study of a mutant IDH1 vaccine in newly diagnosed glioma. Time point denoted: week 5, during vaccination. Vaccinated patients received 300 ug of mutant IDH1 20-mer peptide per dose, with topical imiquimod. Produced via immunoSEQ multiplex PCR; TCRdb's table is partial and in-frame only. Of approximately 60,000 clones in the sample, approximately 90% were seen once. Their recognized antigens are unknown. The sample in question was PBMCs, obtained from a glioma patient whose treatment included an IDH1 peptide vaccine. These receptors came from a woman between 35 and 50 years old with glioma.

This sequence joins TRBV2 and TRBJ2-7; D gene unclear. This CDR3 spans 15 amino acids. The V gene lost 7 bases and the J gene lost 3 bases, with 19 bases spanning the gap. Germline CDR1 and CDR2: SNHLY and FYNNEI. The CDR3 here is CASKLSGVQNYEQYF. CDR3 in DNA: TGTGCCAGCAAGCTTTCCGGAGTACAGAACTACGAGCAGTACTTC.

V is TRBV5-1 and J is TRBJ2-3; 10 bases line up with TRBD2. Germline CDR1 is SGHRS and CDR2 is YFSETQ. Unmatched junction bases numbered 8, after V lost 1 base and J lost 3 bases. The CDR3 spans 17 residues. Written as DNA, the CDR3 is TGCGCCAGCAGCTTGTCCCGACCTAGCGGGGGTACAGATACGCAGTATTTT. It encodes CASSLSRPSGGTDTQYF.

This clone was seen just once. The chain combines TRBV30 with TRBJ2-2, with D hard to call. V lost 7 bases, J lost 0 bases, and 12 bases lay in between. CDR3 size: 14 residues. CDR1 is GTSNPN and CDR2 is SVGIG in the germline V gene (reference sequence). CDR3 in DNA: TGTGCCTTCCGACTGAGCACGAACACCGGGGAGCTGTTTTTT. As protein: CAFRLSTNTGELFF.

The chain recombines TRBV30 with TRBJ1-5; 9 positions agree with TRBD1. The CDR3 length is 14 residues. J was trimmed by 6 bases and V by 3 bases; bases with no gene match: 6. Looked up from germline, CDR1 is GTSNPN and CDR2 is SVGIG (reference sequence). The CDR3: CAWRGTGLSQPQHF. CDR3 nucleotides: TGTGCCTGGAGAGGGACAGGGCTCTCTCAGCCCCAGCATTTT.

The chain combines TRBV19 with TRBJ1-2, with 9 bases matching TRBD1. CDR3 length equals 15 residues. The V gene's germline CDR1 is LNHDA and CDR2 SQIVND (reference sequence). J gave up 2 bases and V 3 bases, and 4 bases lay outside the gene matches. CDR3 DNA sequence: TGTGCCAGTAGTATCGGGACAGGGTCAAACTATGGCTACACCTTC. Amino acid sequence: CASSIGTGSNYGYTF.